The clone carrying this T cell receptor (beta chain) was seen just once. Its antigen remains unknown. The record originates from a study of T cell responses to AZD1222 COVID-19 vaccine. Study-level findings and limits: Spike-specific TCR breadth and depth both grew after two AZD1222 doses. The sample set comprised mostly white British donors with more females, and clonal diversity was possibly underestimated. The study sampled repertoires only after the peak T cell response. The CD4 TCRs associated with vaccination extended across spike and predominated at 160-218 and 743-854.

Only in-frame clones appear in the TCRdb table, and some are missing; sequencing was by immunoSEQ multiplex PCR. The sample holds tens of thousands of clones, 70% to 90% seen once. The material was peripheral blood, obtained on day 0 of MenACWY control vaccination. The receptor comes from an adult in good health.

In nucleotides, the CDR3 is TGTGCCAGCAGCTTATCAGCGGGGCTTAACACTGAAGCTTTCTTT. As protein: CASSLSAGLNTEAFF. This chain connects TRBV11-2 to TRBJ1-1; D is perhaps TRBD1 (5 bases). Looked up from germline, CDR1 is SGHAT and CDR2 is FQNNGV. The CDR3 loop spans 15 amino acids. Trimming cost V 2 bases and J 2 bases, with 12 bases left between them.